Listed below are T cell receptor beta chains from one sample, sequenced in a study of spatial heterogeneity in lung cancer. Each CDR3 protein is one row after TCRdb ran MiXCR on the 5' RACE reads. The table has approximately 5,500 distinct CDR3 sequences, 20% to 30% seen once. Sequences were derived from PBMCs, sampled at surgery. These receptors originate from a male donor with early-stage non-small cell lung cancer. Each CDR3 is given with its conserved first and last residue. A D gene is named only where the DNA matches it firmly. For some rows the clone size is stated as once, few or many, or as a class when expanded; others skip it.

>TRBV7-3|.|.|TRBJ2-2
TGTGCCAGCAGCCTCGGACCCACCGCCGGGGAGCTGTTTTTT
CASSLGPTAGELFF
>TRBV30|.|medium-sized|TRBJ2-7
TGTGCCTGGAGTGTACGCAGCTACGAGCAGTACTTC
CAWSVRSYEQYF
>TRBV28|.|few|TRBJ2-5
TGTGCCAGCAGTTTTGGTAATCAAGAGACCCAGTACTTC
CASSFGNQETQYF
>TRBV7-6|TRBD1|medium-sized|TRBJ2-5
TGTGCCAGCAGCTTATCTTTCGTTCCGCTGGACAGGGGGCAAGAGACCCAGTACTTC
CASSLSFVPLDRGQETQYF
>TRBV3-1|.|.|TRBJ1-4
TGTGCCAGCAGCCAAGGCCCAGGGAGGTATGAAAAACTGTTTTTT
CASSQGPGRYEKLFF
>TRBV12-3/TRBV12-4|TRBD2|few|TRBJ2-2
TGTGCCAGCAGTTACGGCGGGAGGCGGTCCGGGGAGCTGTTTTTT
CASSYGGRRSGELFF
>TRBV18|.|once|TRBJ2-6
TGTGCCAGCTCAGACGGACAGTTCTCTGGGGCCAACGTCCTGACTTTC
CASSDGQFSGANVLTF
>TRBV5-6|.|many|TRBJ2-1
TGTGCCAGCAGCCTAGACAGGTATGAGCAGTTCTTC
CASSLDRYEQFF
>TRBV25-1|.|medium-sized|TRBJ2-7
TGTGCCACCACGGGGCGGTCGGAGCAGTACTTC
CATTGRSEQYF
>TRBV19|.|medium-sized|TRBJ2-3
TGTGCCAGTAGTTCCCCCTTGGGGGCGCGTTCAACAGATACGCAGTATTTT
CASSSPLGARSTDTQYF
>TRBV12-3/TRBV12-4|TRBD1|medium-sized|TRBJ2-5
TGTGCCAGCAGTGAGACGATGATGGGGGACAGAAAGACCCAGTACTTC
CASSETMMGDRKTQYF
>TRBV20-1|.|.|TRBJ2-5
TGCAGTGCTAGAGATTCCCGCGTGGGGATAGAAGAGACCCAGTACTTC
CSARDSRVGIEETQYF
>TRBV14|.|medium-sized|TRBJ1-4
TGTGCCAGCAGCCTAGTTCCGGGGGAAAAACTGTTTTTT
CASSLVPGEKLFF
>TRBV12-3/TRBV12-4|.|few|TRBJ2-3
TGTGCCAGCAGTTTACGGGACTCAGATACGCAGTATTTT
CASSLRDSDTQYF
>TRBV6-2/TRBV6-3|TRBD2|.|TRBJ2-5
TGTGCCAGCAGTTATCTGGCGGGGGGGCCTCGGGAGACCCAGTACTTC
CASSYLAGGPRETQYF
>TRBV3-1|.|many|TRBJ2-5
TGTGCCAGCCGGACCCGGCAAGAGACCCAGTACTTC
CASRTRQETQYF
>TRBV7-3|.|medium-sized|TRBJ2-3
TGTGCCAGCAGCTTAGATGGGGAAGCCGGCGATACGCAGTATTTT
CASSLDGEAGDTQYF
>TRBV5-6|TRBD2|medium-sized|TRBJ2-1
TGTGCCAGCAGCCCCAAGATCCCCAGCGGGAGCCACAATGAGCAGTTCTTC
CASSPKIPSGSHNEQFF
>TRBV6-5|TRBD2|once|TRBJ2-7
TGTGCCAGCTCTGCGGGAGGGTCCCCAAACTACGAGCAGTACTTC
CASSAGGSPNYEQYF
>TRBV20-1|.|.|TRBJ1-4
TGCAGTGCCACCAATTTGGACAGCACTAATGAAAAACTGTTTTTT
CSATNLDSTNEKLFF
>TRBV11-1|.|medium-sized|TRBJ1-4
TGTGCCAGCAGCTTATCGGCCAGCAATGAAAAACTGTTTTTT
CASSLSASNEKLFF
>TRBV7-8|.|.|TRBJ1-1
TGTGCCAGCAGCCAAGGGGACGGATTAATGAACACTGAAGCTTTCTTT
CASSQGDGLMNTEAFF
>TRBV5-1|TRBD2|medium-sized|TRBJ2-2
TGCGCCAGCAGGCGGGGAGGGGACACCGGGGAGCTGTTTTTT
CASRRGGDTGELFF
>TRBV4-2|.|medium-sized|TRBJ2-7
TGTGCCAGCAGCCAAGGGGCCGGGGCCTACGAGCAGTACTTC
CASSQGAGAYEQYF
>TRBV28|.|medium-sized|TRBJ2-7
TGTGCCAGCAGCCTCGGACGGGGGATCGAGCAGTACTTC
CASSLGRGIEQYF
>TRBV7-6|.|few|TRBJ1-2
TGTGCCAGCAGCTTAGCGACCGGAGGGGCCGGCTACACCTTC
CASSLATGGAGYTF
>TRBV9|TRBD1|medium-sized|TRBJ1-1
TGTGCCAGCAGCGCAACAGGGGGTAGTTTGGCTGAAGCTTTCTTT
CASSATGGSLAEAFF
>TRBV27|TRBD1|medium-sized|TRBJ2-7
TGTGCCAGCAGTGAAGGGGGCAGCTACGAGCAGTACTTC
CASSEGGSYEQYF
>TRBV3-1|.|medium-sized|TRBJ2-3
TGTGCCAGCAGCAACCCGGGCGCCACAGATACGCAGTATTTT
CASSNPGATDTQYF
>TRBV2|.|.|TRBJ1-1
TGTGCCAGCAGGAGGGGAGGGACTGAAGCTTTCTTT
CASRRGGTEAFF
>TRBV12-3/TRBV12-4|.|.|TRBJ1-5
TGTGCCAGCAGTTTGTCTCAGCCCCAGCATTTT
CASSLSQPQHF
>TRBV30|TRBD2|few|TRBJ2-1
TGTGCCTGGAGTGTACGGTTTAGACTAGCGGGGTCCATTGACTACGATGAGCAGTTCTTC
CAWSVRFRLAGSIDYDEQFF
>TRBV7-2|.|medium-sized|TRBJ2-2
TGTGCCAGCAGCTTCTCCGACAGCTCGAACACCGGGGAGCTGTTTTTT
CASSFSDSSNTGELFF
>TRBV29-1|.|medium-sized|TRBJ2-7
TGCAGCGTCGATTGGGTGGCCAGCTACGAGCAGTACTTC
CSVDWVASYEQYF
>TRBV12-3/TRBV12-4|.|few|TRBJ1-1
TGTGCCAGCAGTTTTGAGGGGATGAACACTGAAGCTTTCTTT
CASSFEGMNTEAFF
>TRBV12-3/TRBV12-4|.|medium-sized|TRBJ1-1
TGTGCCAGCATCGCACAGGGCCGCTCTGAAGCTTTCTTT
CASIAQGRSEAFF
>TRBV7-3|TRBD2|medium-sized|TRBJ2-1
TGTGCCAGCAGCCTTCGGGTAGCGGGGAACAATGAGCAGTTCTTC
CASSLRVAGNNEQFF
>TRBV29-1|TRBD2|medium-sized|TRBJ2-3
TGCAGCGTTGGGGCCGGAGTAGCGGGGGAAACCTCTAGCACAGATACGCAGTATTTT
CSVGAGVAGETSSTDTQYF
>TRBV9|.|medium-sized|TRBJ1-1
TGTGCCAGCAGCGTAGCTAAGGGGCGCTCTGAAGCTTTCTTT
CASSVAKGRSEAFF
>TRBV30|.|medium-sized|TRBJ2-7
TGTGCCTGGAGGCGTTCCCACGAGCAGTACTTC
CAWRRSHEQYF
>TRBV7-9|.|medium-sized|TRBJ2-1
TGTGCCAGCAGGAATTCCGGGACCAAAAATGAGCAGTTCTTC
CASRNSGTKNEQFF
>TRBV7-3|TRBD1|medium-sized|TRBJ1-1
TGTGCCAGCAGCGGACAGGGACCGGGCACTGAAGCTTTCTTT
CASSGQGPGTEAFF
>TRBV5-6|TRBD1|few|TRBJ2-1
TGTGCCAGCAGCGCCGTCCGGGACAGGAGGCAGTTCTTC
CASSAVRDRRQFF
>TRBV7-8|TRBD1|medium-sized|TRBJ1-1
TGTGCCAGCAGCTTAGCAGGGGGCGCAGGGAACACTGAAGCTTTCTTT
CASSLAGGAGNTEAFF
>TRBV7-2|.|few|TRBJ2-5
TGTGCCAGCAGCTCCGGGACCCTGGGAGAGACCCAGTACTTC
CASSSGTLGETQYF